Sequencing of this T cell receptor beta chain was carried out in a study of CD8+ T cells in alopecia areata (dated by TCRdb to the late 2010s). Regarding the research as a whole: The treated patients took part in an open-label pilot trial in which moderate-to-severe alopecia areata was treated with oral tofacitinib at 5 to 10 mg twice daily. Tofacitinib was administered for 6 to 18 months, and 6 months of follow-up off drug were then conducted to assess delayed response and recurrence. The SALT score, which quantifies the percentage of affected scalp surface area, was used to measure disease severity in treated patients. High-throughput TCRbeta sequencing was used to examine T cell clonal expansion in alopecia areata in both the C3H/HeJ mouse model and human patients. On the human side, TCRbeta sequencing was run on scalp tissue and on sorted CD4+ and CD8+ peripheral blood T cells from healthy controls and from alopecia areata patients with either patchy or totalis/universalis disease. Biopsies were taken from tofacitinib-treated patients at baseline and again at 4 and 24 weeks into treatment, and several of those patients also had a later scalp biopsy. Clonality in the scalp was compared among normal scalp (n=4), patchy alopecia areata scalp (n=8), and alopecia totalis/universalis scalp (n=8). The RNA source kit depended on sample type: the PAXgene miRNA kit for fixed scalp, the miRNeasy kit for PBMCs, and the RNeasy kit for mouse skin. TCRbeta CDR3 regions were amplified by immunoSEQ multiplex PCR using 35 Vbeta forward and 13 Jbeta reverse primers.

As for this clone: Its antigen specificity is not known. Base qualities are missing; no much larger clone stands one base away.

Receptor amplification or capture employed the immunoSEQ multiplex PCR assay. For TCR sequencing, RNA was extracted from every sample and reverse transcribed into cDNA to serve as template. First-strand cDNA was synthesized with SuperScript III using a 2:1 mix of oligo-dT and random hexamers. A synthetic immune receptor repertoire was used to assess amplification bias, and residual bias was removed computationally. The authors processed their data as follows. Raw reads were preprocessed to remove errors, and CDR3 was defined by IMGT conventions from the conserved cysteine to phenylalanine. Clonality was computed by normalizing Shannon entropy by log2 of the number of productive unique TCRs and subtracting the result from 1. Whether each scalp clone was CD4 or CD8 was inferred by checking scalp TCRbeta sequences against the CD4 and CD8 repertoires from sorted blood. TCRdb took over this immuneACCESS table, retaining in-frame rearrangements with V and J assigned. Such tables are incomplete; in checked studies, under half of the missing clones stem from an unresolved V gene, and the remainder is unexplained. The D gene and trimming were derived from the DNA, and the V and J assignments and clone size from that table. For this sample the table gives under 200,000 clones, of which around 71% were detected only once. 0.91% of the sample rests with the top ten.

The full study reports these points: Unlike mouse skin, where gammadelta T cells dominate, normal human skin contains resident alphabeta T cells that get sequenced too, which complicates analysis of the scalp TCR repertoire. Because the treated cohort was small and had just a single nonresponder, larger studies are needed to establish links between baseline CD8+ expansion and response. Shared TCR sequences between patients were less evident than in mice, which may be partly attributable to HLA diversity in the patient population. During tofacitinib treatment, many expanded lesional clones remained in scalp and blood, and this persistence may partly explain relapse after treatment is stopped. Lesional scalp, especially in alopecia totalis/universalis, showed higher clonality and more expanded CD8+ clones than normal scalp, suggesting antigenic drive. With tofacitinib, both scalp clonality and the number of expanded CD8+ clones among the top 100 scalp clones went down significantly.

CDR1 and CDR2 are read off the germline V gene as LGHNA and YSLEER. The junction carries 6 bases between V and J, which are trimmed by 0 bases and 0 bases respectively. The CDR3, cysteine through phenylalanine, is 15 amino acids long. Here the CDR3 DNA is all that survives: 45 bases in frame from base 1. The time point label of this sample denotes: less than five weeks on oral tofacitinib. Reading the label with the study, this specimen's treatment or condition is: oral pan-JAK inhibitor, 5-10 mg twice daily. Peripheral blood and lesional scalp punch biopsies were obtained from patients with alopecia areata. PBMCs were isolated by density centrifugation and stained for CD3, CD4 and CD8, and CD4+ and CD8+ T cells were sorted on a FACSAria.

The sequence is built from TRBV4-3 and TRBJ1-3; no confident D gene assignment can be made. The sequence came from a human donor with alopecia areata. This sample comprised CD4+ T cells sorted from blood, obtained at week 4, from a patient treated with tofacitinib. The CDR3 corresponds to CASSQDIRSGNTIYF. The nucleotides are TGCGCCAGCAGCCAAGATATCCGCTCTGGAAACACCATATATTTT.